This T cell receptor beta chain was profiled in a study of PD-1 blockade in classical Hodgkin lymphoma. Study conclusions and caveats: Reports described newly diagnosed patients as having lower baseline TCR diversity than healthy donors. Undefined causes, possibly disease activity or prior therapy, underlie the repertoire differences. Before treatment, complete responders showed about the same diversity as newly diagnosed patients.

TCRdb keeps only in-frame clones here, not all; method: immunoSEQ multiplex PCR. The sample has 30,000 to 35,000 clones; about nine tenths are singletons. On this clone: Its antigen is as yet unknown.

Every patient was affected by relapse after autologous stem cell transplantation, while exposure to brentuximab vedotin was not uniform. Purification of CD4+ T cells from thawed PBMCs was achieved by magnetic negative selection. The patients, who had relapsed/refractory classical Hodgkin lymphoma, achieved best responses of complete response, partial response or progressive disease. The origin of this receptor is a human donor with classical Hodgkin lymphoma. The sequenced sample was CD4+ T cells from blood, obtained at baseline.

CDR3 nucleotides: TGTGCCAGCAGTCTGCCTGGGGTGAGCTACGAGCAGTACTTC. Residues: CASSLPGVSYEQYF. The chain carries TRBV28 and TRBJ2-7; D uncertain. The V and J ends lost 5 bases and 3 bases respectively, with 14 bases between them. Germline CDR1 reads MDHEN; CDR2 reads SYDVKM. The CDR3 has 14 residues.